This TCR beta chain was observed in a study of cytomegalovirus exposure and HLA in healthy donors. TCRdb's copy holds only in-frame clones and misses some; the assay was immunoSEQ multiplex PCR. This sample has under 200,000 clones, with roughly nine tenths found just once. Germline CDR1 ENHRY, CDR2 SYGVKD. V lost 4 bases, J lost 1 base, and 11 bases lay in between. The CDR3 totals 14 residues. The study's findings and limits: Despite most TCR sequences being rare, some public TCRs occurred in many donors. Subsequent analysis found a tendency for first-cohort TCR clusters to co-occur within the 95 to 150 validation repertoires.

Concerning this clone: Its target is not known.

V usage is TRBV10-3 and J usage is TRBJ2-7; perhaps TRBD2 as D (6 bases). This clonotype was sampled from a woman aged 25 to 39 in good health and CMV-seronegative. The sequenced material came from PBMCs. Here the CDR3 reads CAISAPGDSYEQYF. The CDR3 nucleotides are TGTGCCATCAGTGCCCCGGGGGATTCCTACGAGCAGTACTTC.